This T cell receptor (beta chain) is drawn from a study of chemoradiotherapy in HPV16-positive cancers. Findings of the study overall: Functional assays defining HPV-specific T cells used only a couple of HPV16-positive patients. HPV-responsive T-cell expansion during chemoradiotherapy was linked to improved recurrence-free survival in HPV16-positive patients.

Produced via immunoSEQ multiplex PCR; TCRdb's table is partial and in-frame only. The sample carries roughly 5,500 clones, roughly 73% recorded once. As regards this clone: Its cognate antigen is unknown.

Over chemoradiotherapy, repertoires were sampled more than once. Germline V gives CDR1 SGHTA, CDR2 FQGTGA. V was clipped by 2 bases and J by 8 bases, with 31 bases between them. The length of the CDR3 is 19 residues. This chain joins TRBV7-3 and TRBJ2-7; D perhaps matches TRBD2 (5 bases). The input for sequencing was tumor tissue, taken from a patient who underwent chemoradiotherapy. The sequence derives from a human donor with HPV-associated anogenital cancer. The DNA of the CDR3 is TGTGCCAGCAGCTTAGATCTTGACCATACCTCAGGCATCTACGGGAAGCAGTACTTC. It encodes CASSLDLDHTSGIYGKQYF.